Presented here are 7 T cell receptor beta chains from one specimen sequenced in a study of cytomegalovirus exposure and HLA in healthy donors. In the PCR, 60 Vbeta and 13 Jbeta primers were used. TCRdb's table, derived via immunoSEQ multiplex PCR, lists solely in-frame clones and lacks some. The sample holds hundreds of thousands of clones, 78% seen once. Sequences were obtained from PBMCs. These receptors were taken from a male donor in good health and CMV-seronegative.

The gene calls are TRBV19 and TRBJ2-7; D is perhaps TRBD2 (6 bases). Germline lookup yields CDR1 LNHDA and CDR2 SQIVND (reference sequence). The CDR3 length is 15 residues. Trimming took 1 base from V and 2 from J, leaving 12 bases between them. The CDR3 sequence is CASSIVGRETYEQYF. CDR3 sequence (DNA): TGTGCCAGTAGTATAGTGGGTCGGGAGACCTACGAGCAGTACTTC.

The chain has TRBV7-2 and TRBJ2-1; D is unresolved. Germline CDR1 is SGHTA and CDR2 is FQGNSA. The CDR3 has 16 amino acids. V lost 1 base to trimming and J lost 9 bases, with 19 bases between them. This CDR3 is CASSLDRRRARSEQFF. The CDR3 DNA reads TGTGCCAGCAGCTTAGATCGGCGGCGAGCTCGTAGTGAGCAGTTCTTC.

V gene TRBV12-5 combines with J gene TRBJ1-2; D uncertain. V was pared by 1 base and J by 3 bases, with 6 bases between. The CDR3 spans 13 residues. Germline V gene data show CDR1 as LGHNT and CDR2 as FRNRAP. The chain's CDR3 is CASGLDSHYGYTF. The DNA for the CDR3 is TGTGCTAGTGGTTTGGACAGCCACTATGGCTACACCTTC.

V is TRBV29-1 and J is TRBJ1-1; no reliable D call. The CDR3 runs 12 residues. Germline CDR1 SQVTM, CDR2 ANQGSEA. Trimming shortened V by 6 bases and J by 3 bases, and 11 bases separated the two germline ends. The CDR3 region has the DNA TGCAGCGTGCGAATCAGCGACACTGAAGCTTTCTTT. Amino acids: CSVRISDTEAFF.

The chain combines TRBV18 with TRBJ1-1; TRBD1 matches 7 bases. The CDR3 is 15 amino acids. The J segment lost 0 bases and the V segment lost 6 bases, leaving 7 bases of the junction unmatched. Germline assignment: CDR1 KGHSH and CDR2 LQKENI. In DNA, the CDR3 is TGTGCCAGCTCCTCCCTTGGGACAGTGAACACTGAAGCTTTCTTT. Protein product: CASSSLGTVNTEAFF.

The rearrangement uses TRBV19 and TRBJ2-5, with 10 bases identical to TRBD2. Germline loops: CDR1 LNHDA, CDR2 SQIVND (reference sequence). There are 13 residues in the CDR3. V dropped 10 bases and J dropped 5; count of bases not matched to a gene: 7. CDR3 residues: CATLAGVDETQYF. The CDR3 nucleotides are TGTGCCACCCTAGCGGGAGTCGACGAGACCCAGTACTTC.

With respect to this clone: A read error may account for a junction end that differs from germline. CDR3 sequence reads: CSSSFSLDTQYF. As DNA, the CDR3 is TGTTCCAGCAGCTTTAGTCTCGATACGCAGTATTTT. V usage is TRBV7-9 and J usage is TRBJ2-3; D uncertain. Germline CDR1 reads SEHNR; CDR2 reads FQNEAQ (reference sequence). The CDR3 sequence is 12 residues long.